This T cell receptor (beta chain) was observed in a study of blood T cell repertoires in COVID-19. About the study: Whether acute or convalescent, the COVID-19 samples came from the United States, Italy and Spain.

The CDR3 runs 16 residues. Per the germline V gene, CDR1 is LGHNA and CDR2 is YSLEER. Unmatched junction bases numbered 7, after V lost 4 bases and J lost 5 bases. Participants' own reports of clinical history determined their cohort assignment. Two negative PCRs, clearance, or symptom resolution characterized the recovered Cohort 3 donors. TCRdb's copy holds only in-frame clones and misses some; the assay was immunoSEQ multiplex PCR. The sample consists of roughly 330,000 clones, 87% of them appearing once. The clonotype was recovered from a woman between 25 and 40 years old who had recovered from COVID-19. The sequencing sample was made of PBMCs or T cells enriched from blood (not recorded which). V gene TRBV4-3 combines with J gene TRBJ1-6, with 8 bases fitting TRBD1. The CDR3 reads CASSPNPGQDNSPLHF. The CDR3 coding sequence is TGCGCCAGCAGCCCCAATCCGGGACAGGATAATTCACCCCTCCACTTT.